The subject of this entry is one T cell receptor beta chain. Its antigen is still unknown. Qualities for individual bases were not recorded, and no much larger clone is one base off. This sample was included in a study of blood T cell repertoires in COVID-19 (dated by TCRdb to the early 2020s). Notes on the research overall: The collaborator samples originated in the United States, Italy and Spain and spanned the acute and convalescent phases of COVID-19. The prospective study material was composed of cDNA or gDNA derived from T cells, B-cell-depleted T cells, or PBMCs. Subjects who had been exposed to COVID-19, were actively infected with it, or had recovered from it provided the deeply sampled blood TCRbeta repertoires that made up the dataset. The repertoires were made available in a free public database intended to serve as a resource for research on the immune response to SARS-CoV-2. The samples were drawn from two sources: the first 160 participants of the ongoing ImmuneRACE study, and 950 to 1,500 subjects contributed by 6 global collaborators. Sample metadata almost always included a de-identified subject ID, COVID-19 status, age in years and sex. Where available, HLA class I and class II types were obtained from metadata supplied by the sample provider rather than from assay-based typing. Study-wide conclusions, independent of this receptor: The amount of clinical and demographic metadata varied by source and participant and was provided uncurated.

For CDR1 and CDR2, the germline V gene (reference sequence) lists MNHNY and SVGAGI. The CDR3 numbers 14 residues from cysteine through phenylalanine. Only the CDR3 DNA is retained, 42 bases long and in frame from the first base. V lost 2 bases and J lost 3 bases; the stretch between them is 10 bases long. The immunoSEQ Assay, a bias-controlled multiplex PCR, was used to amplify TCRbeta CDR3 regions from genomic DNA. Under the source paper's analysis protocol: The number of nucleated cells in each sample was estimated from the amplification of reference gene primers within the assay. To quantify the absolute abundance of each unique TCRbeta CDR3 rearrangement, sequence reads were collapsed and filtered. For each sample, productive Simpson clonality was calculated as the square root of Simpson's diversity index over productive rearrangements. TCRdb mirrors the immuneACCESS table, restricted to in-frame sequences. Some clones are absent from its copies; in checked studies, under half trace to an unresolved V gene, and the reason for the others is unknown. The V and J calls and clone size come from that table; D and trimming were worked out from the DNA. This sample has some 230,000 clones in its table, and roughly 84% of those were observed once. The top ten clonotypes cover 5% to 6.5% of the sample.

A second Seattle source provided samples from volunteer blood donors who had recovered from COVID-19. Each collaborating institution followed its own protocols to collect whole blood in K2EDTA tubes. For TCRbeta analysis, collaborator samples were shipped as frozen whole blood, as isolated PBMCs, or as DNA extracted from either sample type. The sequence was obtained from a woman aged 60-75 years who had recovered from COVID-19. The V and J segments used are TRBV6-6 and TRBJ1-1; a confident D gene designation cannot be given. Sequencing was performed on peripheral blood. The CDR3: CASSYGRLDTEAFF. The DNA is TGTGCCAGCAGTTACGGGCGTCTGGACACTGAAGCTTTCTTT.